Below, 22 T cell receptor beta chains from the same sample are listed, as sequenced in a study of shared clonotypes between healthy human individuals. Clones were read by immunoSEQ multiplex PCR, and TCRdb kept only the in-frame ones, dropping some. The sample yields hundreds of thousands of clones, about 97% seen once. Sequencing was carried out using memory CD8+ T cells sorted from blood. Specified subset: CD45RO+ cells pooled with CCR7-negative TemRA cells. These receptor sequences come from a man in his thirties or forties in good health.

This clone was observed a single time. This chain uses TRBV6-1 with TRBJ1-5; 7 bases fit TRBD1. CDR3 length equals 15 residues. V gave up 2 bases and J gave up 7 bases; unmatched junction bases: 8. The germline CDR1 and CDR2 sequences are MNHNS and SASEGT. CDR3 bases: TGTGCCAGCAGTGAATTTGGACAGGCGGGGCAGCCCCAGCATTTT. It is translated as CASSEFGQAGQPQHF.

This rearrangement joins TRBV7-9 to TRBJ2-7, with D perhaps TRBD2 (6 bases). Germline lookup yields CDR1 SEHNR and CDR2 FQNEAQ (reference sequence). Trimming shortened V by 5 bases and J by 7 bases, and 21 bases separated the two germline ends. The CDR3 spans 15 residues. This chain's CDR3 is CASSPRAGTLEEQYF. CDR3 DNA sequence: TGTGCCAGCAGCCCCCGGGCGGGGACCTTGGAAGAGCAGTACTTC.

The chain employs TRBV5-6 and TRBJ2-4, with D possibly being TRBD2 (6 bases). V lost 3 bases to trimming and J lost 4 bases, with 14 bases between them. CDR3 size: 15 residues. Germline V lookup: CDR1 SGHDT, CDR2 YYEEEE. The CDR3 bases are TGTGCCAGCAGCTCCCGGGACTCATCGAAAAACATTCAGTACTTC. Translated: CASSSRDSSKNIQYF.

This chain joins TRBV18 and TRBJ2-5; perhaps TRBD1 as D (6 bases). V was shortened by 5 bases and J by 4 bases, with 17 bases between the two germline ends. This CDR3 is 15 amino acids long. The germline V gene encodes CDR1 KGHSH and CDR2 LQKENI. CDR3 bases: TGTGCCAGCTCATACGGCAGGGGAAGGGGAGAGACCCAGTACTTC. It specifies CASSYGRGRGETQYF.

This chain connects TRBV7-9 to TRBJ2-1; 12 bases agree with TRBD2. The CDR3 is made up of 19 amino acids. The V and J ends lost 1 base and 0 bases, in that order; junction bases with no gene match: 7. Germline lookup yields CDR1 SEHNR and CDR2 FQNEAQ (reference sequence). The CDR3 is CASSLGGTSGYSSYNEQFF. The DNA of the CDR3 is TGTGCCAGCAGCTTAGGGGGGACTAGCGGGTATAGCTCCTACAATGAGCAGTTCTTC.

This clone was detected a few times. The CDR3 DNA reads TGCAGCGCTTGGGGGACAGGGGAGTCTGAAGCTTTCTTT. Translating it yields CSAWGTGESEAFF. The chain couples TRBV29-1 to TRBJ1-1, with 10 positions matching TRBD1. CDR3 size: 13 residues. The V and J ends lost 7 bases and 6 bases, in that order; junction bases with no gene match: 8. CDR1 is SQVTM, CDR2 ANQGSEA, per germline.

The CDR3 region is CASTQREGLADTQYF. CDR3 DNA: TGTGCCAGCACCCAGCGGGAGGGCCTGGCAGATACGCAGTATTTT. The chain joins TRBV6-1 to TRBJ2-3; 10 nucleotides match TRBD2. CDR3 length: 15 residues. V dropped 7 bases and J dropped 4; count of bases not matched to a gene: 8. Germline values: CDR1 MNHNS, CDR2 SASEGT.

This chain links TRBV6-1 with TRBJ2-5; D gene unclear. This CDR3 spans 10 amino acids. The germline CDR1 and CDR2 sequences are MNHNS and SASEGT. V was cut by 9 bases and J by 4 bases, with 6 bases left in between. CDR3 residues: CASEAETQYF. For the CDR3, the DNA is TGTGCCAGTGAAGCAGAGACCCAGTACTTC.

J is TRBJ1-6 and V is TRBV5-1, with 7 bases matching TRBD1. With V trimmed by 4 bases and J by 7 bases, 17 bases remained unmatched. The CDR3 is made up of 18 amino acids. Germline V lookup: CDR1 SGHRS, CDR2 YFSETQ. The CDR3 DNA is TGCGCCAGCAGCCCCGACGTTCTCTTACCAGGGGGGAATTCACCCCTCCACTTT. It codes for CASSPDVLLPGGNSPLHF.

This chain uses TRBV5-1 with TRBJ2-1; D is possibly TRBD2 (6 bases). V shed 0 bases and J shed 9 bases, with 22 bases lying between them. Germline lookup yields CDR1 SGHRS and CDR2 YFSETQ. This CDR3 is built from 17 residues. The DNA for the CDR3 is TGCGCCAGCAGCTTGGGGCACGCTAGCGTCCCTTCGGGTGAGCAGTTCTTC. Translation gives CASSLGHASVPSGEQFF.

The V and J genes are TRBV30 and TRBJ1-1; D unclear. The V and J ends lost 3 bases and 0 bases respectively, with 5 bases between them. The CDR3 runs to 12 residues. CDR1 GTSNPN and CDR2 SVGIG come from the germline V gene (reference sequence). CDR3 nucleotides: TGTGCCTGGAGCATCATGAACACTGAAGCTTTCTTT. Translating it yields CAWSIMNTEAFF. Complete variable domain (other parts from reference TRBV30 and TRBJ1-1): SQTIHQWPATLVQPVGSPLSLECTVEGTSNPNLYWYRQAAGRGLQLLFYSVGIGQISSEVPQNLSASRPQDRQFILSSKKLLLSDSGFYLCAWSIMNTEAFFGQGTRLTVV.

The gene calls are TRBV29-1 and TRBJ2-4, with D perhaps assigned TRBD1 or TRBD2 (7 bases each). Trimming removed 6 bases from V and 1 base from J, with 16 bases in between. Germline CDR1 and CDR2: SQVTM and ANQGSEA. The CDR3 consists of 15 residues. In DNA form, the CDR3 reads TGCAGCGTGGCCAGGGGGGAGGGTGCCAAAAACATTCAGTACTTC. It specifies CSVARGEGAKNIQYF.

The chain is built from TRBV19 and TRBJ2-6; D gene ambiguous. Germline-derived CDR1 and CDR2 are LNHDA and SQIVND (reference sequence). CDR3 length: 21 residues. V lost 3 bases and J lost 0, with 24 bases in between. CDR3 nucleotides: TGTGCCAGTAGTATGCTCTTCCAGTTCCTCTCAAAGAGCTCTGGGGCCAACGTCCTGACTTTC. Protein product: CASSMLFQFLSKSSGANVLTF.

The chain joins TRBV27 to TRBJ2-5; 14 bases agree with TRBD2. With 8 bases clipped from V and 8 bases from J, the junction kept 7 bases outside the gene matches. The CDR3 contains 14 residues. Germline CDR1 reads MNHEY; CDR2 reads SMNVEV (reference sequence). In DNA, the CDR3 is TGTGCCAGCTCGACTAGCGGGAGGGGGTATACCCAGTACTTC. This gives the protein CASSTSGRGYTQYF.

CDR3 region: CASSQESLAGGSGANVLTF. CDR3 sequence (DNA): TGCGCCAGCAGCCAAGAGAGTCTAGCGGGGGGCTCTGGGGCCAACGTCCTGACTTTC. The chain has TRBV4-1 and TRBJ2-6; 11 positions match TRBD2. J gave up 0 bases and V 0 bases, and 4 bases lay outside the gene matches. Germline lookup yields CDR1 MGHRA and CDR2 YSYEKL. There are 19 residues in the CDR3.

This clone has a single count. The chain combines TRBV28 with TRBJ2-2, with no clear D. This CDR3 contains 16 residues. V was pared by 5 bases and J by 0 bases, with 13 bases between. Germline CDR1 and CDR2: MDHEN and SYDVKM. CDR3 nucleotide sequence: TGTGCCAGCAGTCCCTCATACCCCGCGAACACCGGGGAGCTGTTTTTT. Amino acid sequence: CASSPSYPANTGELFF.

The rearrangement joins TRBV29-1 to TRBJ2-1, with 7 bases that match TRBD1. Germline V lookup: CDR1 SQVTM, CDR2 ANQGSEA. Trimming cost V 5 bases and J 6 bases; bases outside gene matches: 7. The CDR3 extends over 13 amino acids. The CDR3 nucleotides are TGCAGCGTTCGCCACAGGGGTCCCAATGAGCAGTTCTTC. Its translation: CSVRHRGPNEQFF.

The V and J genes are TRBV7-6 and TRBJ2-3, with D perhaps TRBD1 or TRBD2 (6 bases each). The V gene lost 8 bases and the J gene lost 5 bases, with 11 bases spanning the gap. Germline V gene sequence: CDR1 SGHVS, CDR2 FNYEAQ. The CDR3 spans 12 residues. CDR3 residues: CASGGPVDTQYF. The CDR3 DNA reads TGTGCCAGCGGGGGGCCCGTAGATACGCAGTATTTT. Together with reference TRBV7-6 and TRBJ2-3, the CDR3 gives the full variable domain: GAGVSQSPRYKVTKRGQDVALRCDPISGHVSLYWYRQALGQGPEFLTYFNYEAQQDKSGLPNDRFSAERPEGSISTLTIQRTEQRDSAMYRCASGGPVDTQYFGPGTRLTVL.

This clone was seen only once. The V gene is TRBV7-9, the J gene TRBJ2-7, with D uncertain. The CDR3 consists of 14 residues. Trimming left V 4 bases short and J 6 bases short, with 16 bases between. CDR1 is SEHNR and CDR2 is FQNEAQ in the germline V gene (reference sequence). The CDR3 protein is CASSSSSILREQYF. DNA for the CDR3: TGTGCCAGCAGCTCCTCATCAATTCTACGCGAGCAGTACTTC.

J is TRBJ2-2 and V is TRBV5-1; no firm D call. The CDR3 length is 16 residues. Trimming pared 2 bases from V and 0 bases from J, leaving 11 bases between. Germline CDR1 and CDR2: SGHRS and YFSETQ. This chain's CDR3 is CASSFYSDSNTGELFF. The CDR3 coding sequence is TGCGCCAGCAGCTTCTACTCCGACTCGAACACCGGGGAGCTGTTTTTT.

The chain is built from TRBV28 and TRBJ1-5; D possibly corresponds to TRBD1 (6 bases). The CDR3 spans 16 residues. The V end lost 2 bases, the J end lost 0 bases, and 11 bases lay between the germline ends. Germline-derived CDR1 and CDR2 are MDHEN and SYDVKM. The CDR3 DNA sequence: TGTGCCAGCAGTTTAAAAGGGGGAAATAGCAATCAGCCCCAGCATTTT. This gives the protein CASSLKGGNSNQPQHF.

The chain uses TRBV29-1 and TRBJ2-3; 9 positions match TRBD2. V lost 6 bases, J lost 6 bases, and 13 bases stayed unmatched. The CDR3 runs to 15 residues. Germline lookup yields CDR1 SQVTM and CDR2 ANQGSEA. The chain's CDR3 is CSVGGLANQRDTQYF. In nucleotides, the CDR3 is TGCAGCGTGGGGGGACTAGCAAATCAACGGGATACGCAGTATTTT.